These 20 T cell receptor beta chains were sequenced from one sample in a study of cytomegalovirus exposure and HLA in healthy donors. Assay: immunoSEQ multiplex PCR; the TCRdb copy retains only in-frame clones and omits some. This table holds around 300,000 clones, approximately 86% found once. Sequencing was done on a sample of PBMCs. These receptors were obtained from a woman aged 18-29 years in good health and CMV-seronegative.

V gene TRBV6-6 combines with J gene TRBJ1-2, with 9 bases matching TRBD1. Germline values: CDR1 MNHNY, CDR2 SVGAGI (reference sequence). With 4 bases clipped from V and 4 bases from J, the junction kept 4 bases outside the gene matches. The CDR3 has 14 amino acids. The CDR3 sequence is CASSSGTGTYGYTF. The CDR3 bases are TGTGCCAGCAGTTCAGGGACAGGGACCTATGGCTACACCTTC.

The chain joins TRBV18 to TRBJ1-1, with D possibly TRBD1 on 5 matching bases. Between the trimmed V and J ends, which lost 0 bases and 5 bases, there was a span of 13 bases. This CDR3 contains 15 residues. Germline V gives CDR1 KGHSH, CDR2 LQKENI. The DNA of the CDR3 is TGTGCCAGCTCACCACCCGGGGGAGAGGGGACTGAAGCTTTCTTT. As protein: CASSPPGGEGTEAFF.

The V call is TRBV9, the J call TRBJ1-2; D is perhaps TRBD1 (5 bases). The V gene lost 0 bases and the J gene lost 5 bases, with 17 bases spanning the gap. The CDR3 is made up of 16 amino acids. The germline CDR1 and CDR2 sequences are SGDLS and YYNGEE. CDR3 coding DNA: TGTGCCAGCAGCGTAGGAGGGACTCTCCAGGGATATGGCTACACCTTC. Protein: CASSVGGTLQGYGYTF.

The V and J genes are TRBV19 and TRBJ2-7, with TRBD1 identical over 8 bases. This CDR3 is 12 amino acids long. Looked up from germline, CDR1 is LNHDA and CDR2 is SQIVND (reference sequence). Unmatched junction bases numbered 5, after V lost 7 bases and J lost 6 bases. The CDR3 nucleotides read TGTGCCAGTAACCCAGGGGGCGGCGAGCAGTACTTC. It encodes CASNPGGGEQYF.

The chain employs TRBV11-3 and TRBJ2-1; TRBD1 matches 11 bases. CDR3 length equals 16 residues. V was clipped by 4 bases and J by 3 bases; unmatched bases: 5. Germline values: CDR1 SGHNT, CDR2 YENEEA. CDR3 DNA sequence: TGTGCCAGCAGCTACTCCGGGACAGGGGGCTACAATGAGCAGTTCTTC. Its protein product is CASSYSGTGGYNEQFF.

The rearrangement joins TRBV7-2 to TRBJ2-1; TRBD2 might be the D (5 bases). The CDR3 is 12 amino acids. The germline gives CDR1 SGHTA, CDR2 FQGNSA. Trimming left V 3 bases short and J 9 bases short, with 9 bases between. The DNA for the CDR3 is TGTGCCAGCAGCTTCCGGGAAAGTGAGCAGTTCTTC. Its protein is CASSFRESEQFF.

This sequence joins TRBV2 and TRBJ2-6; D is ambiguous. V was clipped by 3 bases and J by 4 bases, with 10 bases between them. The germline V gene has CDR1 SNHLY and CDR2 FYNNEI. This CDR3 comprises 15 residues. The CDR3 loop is CASSDRSGGANVLTF. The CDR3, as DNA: TGTGCCAGCAGTGACAGGTCTGGGGGGGCCAACGTCCTGACTTTC.

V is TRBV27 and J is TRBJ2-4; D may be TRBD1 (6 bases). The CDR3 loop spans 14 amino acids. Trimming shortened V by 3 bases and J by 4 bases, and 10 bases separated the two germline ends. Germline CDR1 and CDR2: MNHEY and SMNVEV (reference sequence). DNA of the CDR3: TGTGCCAGCAGTTTGGGGGCTCCAAAAAACATTCAGTACTTC. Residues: CASSLGAPKNIQYF.

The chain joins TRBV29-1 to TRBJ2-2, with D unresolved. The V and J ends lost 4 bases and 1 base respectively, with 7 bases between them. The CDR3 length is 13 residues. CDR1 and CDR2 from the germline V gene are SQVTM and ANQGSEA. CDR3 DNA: TGCAGCGTTGTAGACCGGAACACCGGGGAGCTGTTTTTT. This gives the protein CSVVDRNTGELFF.

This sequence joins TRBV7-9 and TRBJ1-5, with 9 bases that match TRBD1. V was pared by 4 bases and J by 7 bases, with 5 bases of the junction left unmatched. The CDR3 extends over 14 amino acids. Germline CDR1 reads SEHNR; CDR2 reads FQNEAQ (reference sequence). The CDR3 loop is CASSSQGASQPQHF. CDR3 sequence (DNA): TGTGCCAGCAGCTCACAGGGGGCGAGCCAGCCCCAGCATTTT.

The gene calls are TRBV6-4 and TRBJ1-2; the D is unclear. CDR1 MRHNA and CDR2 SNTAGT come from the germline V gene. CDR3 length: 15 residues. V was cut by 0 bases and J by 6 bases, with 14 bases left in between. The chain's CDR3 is CASSDSNGELDGYTF. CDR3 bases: TGTGCCAGCAGTGACTCGAATGGGGAGTTGGATGGCTACACCTTC.

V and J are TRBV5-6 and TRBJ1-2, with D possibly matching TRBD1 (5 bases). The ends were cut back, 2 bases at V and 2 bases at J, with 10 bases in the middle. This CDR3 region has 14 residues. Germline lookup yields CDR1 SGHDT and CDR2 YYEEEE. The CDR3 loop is CASSFPGSNYGYTF. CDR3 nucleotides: TGTGCCAGCAGCTTCCCAGGGTCCAACTATGGCTACACCTTC.

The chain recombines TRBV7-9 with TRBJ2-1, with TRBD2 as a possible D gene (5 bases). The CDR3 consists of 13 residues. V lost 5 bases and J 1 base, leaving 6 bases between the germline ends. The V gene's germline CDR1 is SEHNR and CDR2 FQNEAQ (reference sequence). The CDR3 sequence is CASSPGSYNEQFF. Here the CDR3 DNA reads TGTGCCAGCAGCCCGGGGTCCTACAATGAGCAGTTCTTC.

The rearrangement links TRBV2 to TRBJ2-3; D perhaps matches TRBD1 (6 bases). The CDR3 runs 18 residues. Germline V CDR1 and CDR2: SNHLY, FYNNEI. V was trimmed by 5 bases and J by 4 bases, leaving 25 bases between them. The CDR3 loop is CASSRNRAGASTADTQYF. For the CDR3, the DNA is TGTGCCAGCAGTCGAAACAGGGCTGGTGCTAGCACAGCAGATACGCAGTATTTT.

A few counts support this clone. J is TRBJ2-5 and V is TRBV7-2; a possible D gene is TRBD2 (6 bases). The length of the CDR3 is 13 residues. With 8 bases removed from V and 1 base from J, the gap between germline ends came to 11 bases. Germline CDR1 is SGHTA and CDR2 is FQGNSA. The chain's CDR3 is CASGGGIQETQYF. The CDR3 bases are TGTGCCAGCGGAGGAGGGATCCAAGAGACCCAGTACTTC. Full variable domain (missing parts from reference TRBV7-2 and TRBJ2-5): GAGVSQSPSNKVTEKGKDVELRCDPISGHTALYWYRQSLGQGLEFLIYFQGNSAPDKSGLPSDRFSAERTGGSVSTLTIQRTQQEDSAVYLCASGGGIQETQYFGPGTRLLVL.

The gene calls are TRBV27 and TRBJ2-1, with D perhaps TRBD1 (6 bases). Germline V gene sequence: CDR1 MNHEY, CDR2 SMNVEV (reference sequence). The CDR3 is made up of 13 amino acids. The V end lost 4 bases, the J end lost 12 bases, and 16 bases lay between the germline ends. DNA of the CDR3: TGTGCCAGCAGTTCACGACAGGCCCGGGGGCAGTTCTTC. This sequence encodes CASSSRQARGQFF.

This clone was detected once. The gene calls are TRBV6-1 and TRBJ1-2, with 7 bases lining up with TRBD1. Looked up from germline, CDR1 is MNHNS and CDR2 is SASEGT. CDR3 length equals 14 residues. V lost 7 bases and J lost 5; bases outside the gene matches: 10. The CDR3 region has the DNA TGTGCCAGCAAACTTCAGACAGGGAGGTATGGCTACACCTTC. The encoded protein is CASKLQTGRYGYTF.

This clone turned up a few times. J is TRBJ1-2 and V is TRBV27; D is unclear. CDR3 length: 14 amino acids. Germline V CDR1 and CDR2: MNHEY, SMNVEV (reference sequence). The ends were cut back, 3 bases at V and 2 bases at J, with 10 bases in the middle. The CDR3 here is CASSFGGRNYGYTF. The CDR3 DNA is TGTGCCAGCAGTTTTGGTGGCAGGAACTATGGCTACACCTTC.

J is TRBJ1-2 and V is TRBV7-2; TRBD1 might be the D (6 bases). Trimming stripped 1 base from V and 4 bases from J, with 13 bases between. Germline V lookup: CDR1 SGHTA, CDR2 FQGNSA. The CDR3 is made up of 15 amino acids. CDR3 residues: CASSLEGGGGYGYTF. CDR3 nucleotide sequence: TGTGCCAGCAGCTTAGAAGGGGGAGGGGGCTATGGCTACACCTTC.

The CDR3 region is CASSPDRQETQYF. CDR3 coding DNA: TGCGCCAGCAGCCCAGACAGGCAAGAGACCCAGTACTTC. J is TRBJ2-5 and V is TRBV5-1, with D perhaps matching TRBD1 (6 bases). In germline, CDR1 is SGHRS, CDR2 YFSETQ. Trimming removed 4 bases from V and 2 bases from J, with 9 bases in between. The CDR3 extends over 13 amino acids.